Each of the 8 T cell receptor beta chains below was sequenced from the same sample in a study of blood T cell repertoires in COVID-19 (TCRdb year 2020). The library came from the immunoSEQ multiplex PCR assay. The table was pulled from immuneACCESS by TCRdb, which kept in-frame rearrangements only. Such tables lose some clones; where checked, under half of the loss comes from unresolved V genes, and the rest has no known cause. The sample has tens of thousands of clones on record, about 90% of them singletons. Jointly, the top ten make up roughly 6.3% of the sample. Sequencing was carried out using peripheral blood. Every receptor here comes from a man younger than 30 with COVID-19, enrolled during active disease.

The gene calls are TRBV7-9 and TRBJ2-2; weak D call: TRBD2 (6 bases). V was cut by 7 bases and J by 0 bases, with 24 bases left in between. There are 19 residues in the CDR3. The germline gives CDR1 SEHNR, CDR2 FQNEAQ (reference sequence). CDR3 region: CASTSPGGPQPTNTGELFF. The CDR3, as DNA: TGTGCCAGCACATCCCCCGGGGGACCTCAACCAACGAACACCGGGGAGCTGTTTTTT.

The V and J genes are TRBV27 and TRBJ1-2; D gene uncertain. The length of the CDR3 is 17 residues. Germline lookup yields CDR1 MNHEY and CDR2 SMNVEV (reference sequence). With 5 bases removed from V and 6 bases from J, the gap between germline ends came to 25 bases. CDR3 nucleotide sequence: TGTGCCAGCAGTCCACTCAGCGGGCTCGTCTCCTCTGATGGCTACACCTTC. This gives the protein CASSPLSGLVSSDGYTF.

The rearrangement links TRBV28 to TRBJ2-1; a weak D match, TRBD2 (6 bases). Trimming cost V 3 bases and J 9 bases, with 12 bases left between them. Germline lookup yields CDR1 MDHEN and CDR2 SYDVKM. The CDR3 extends over 13 amino acids. CDR3: CASSLPGLREQFF. DNA of the CDR3: TGTGCCAGCAGTTTGCCGGGACTCCGTGAGCAGTTCTTC.

This clone was seen more than once but under ten times. This sample includes further DNA sequences coding for the same CDR3. V usage is TRBV7-9 and J usage is TRBJ2-7; D gene uncertain. V was cut by 5 bases and J by 4 bases, with 9 bases left in between. This CDR3 contains 12 residues. CDR1 is SEHNR and CDR2 is FQNEAQ in the germline V gene (reference sequence). This CDR3 reads CASSLTAYEQYF. The CDR3 region has the DNA TGTGCCAGCAGCCTGACTGCATACGAGCAGTACTTC.

This chain joins TRBV6-5 and TRBJ2-3; no firm D call. Germline loops: CDR1 MNHEY, CDR2 SVGAGI. The CDR3 loop spans 12 amino acids. Trimming took 5 bases from V and 6 from J, leaving 9 bases between them. CDR3 in amino acids: CASSTLEDTQYF. The DNA for the CDR3 is TGTGCCAGCAGTACCCTTGAGGATACGCAGTATTTT.

The genes are TRBV9 and TRBJ2-1; the match to TRBD2 covers 10 bases. Germline V gene lookup returns CDR1 SGDLS and CDR2 YYNGEE. The CDR3 runs to 11 residues. V dropped 5 bases and J dropped 15; count of bases not matched to a gene: 5. Here the CDR3 DNA reads TGTGCCAGCAGGGCTAGCGGGAGATTGTTCTTC. It specifies CASRASGRLFF.

This chain joins TRBV27 and TRBJ2-7; 14 nucleotides match TRBD2. Germline CDR1 is MNHEY and CDR2 is SMNVEV (reference sequence). With V trimmed by 10 bases and J by 7 bases, 6 bases remained unmatched. The CDR3 runs 13 residues. The CDR3 loop is CATKTSGRGEQYF. The CDR3 bases are TGTGCCACGAAGACTAGCGGGAGGGGTGAGCAGTACTTC.

This clone was found a few times. The CDR3 here is CASSDDRNTEAFF. In DNA, the CDR3 is TGTGCCAGCAGTGATGACAGAAACACTGAAGCTTTCTTT. The chain joins TRBV2 to TRBJ1-1; D is possibly TRBD1 (5 bases). CDR3 length equals 13 residues. With 3 bases removed from V and 2 bases from J, the gap between germline ends came to 7 bases. Germline V lookup: CDR1 SNHLY, CDR2 FYNNEI.